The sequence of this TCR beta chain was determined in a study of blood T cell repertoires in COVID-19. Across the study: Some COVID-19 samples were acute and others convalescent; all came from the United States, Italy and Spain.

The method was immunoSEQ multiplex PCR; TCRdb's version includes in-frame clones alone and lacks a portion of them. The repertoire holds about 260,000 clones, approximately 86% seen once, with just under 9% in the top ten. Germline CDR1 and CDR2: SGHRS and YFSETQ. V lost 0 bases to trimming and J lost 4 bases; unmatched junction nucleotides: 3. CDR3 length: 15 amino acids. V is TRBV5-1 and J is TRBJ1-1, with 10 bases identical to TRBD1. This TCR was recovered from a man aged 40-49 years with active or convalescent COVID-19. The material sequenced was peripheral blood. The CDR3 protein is CASSLGQGAITEAFF. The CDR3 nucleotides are TGCGCCAGCAGCTTGGGACAGGGGGCGATCACTGAAGCTTTCTTT.